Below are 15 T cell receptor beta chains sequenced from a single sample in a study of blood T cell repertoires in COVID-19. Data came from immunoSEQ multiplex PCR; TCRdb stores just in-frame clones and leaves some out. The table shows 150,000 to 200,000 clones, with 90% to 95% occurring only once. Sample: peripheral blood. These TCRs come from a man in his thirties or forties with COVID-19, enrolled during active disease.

CDR3 sequence: CASSPGVEQYF. CDR3 DNA sequence: TGTGCCAGCAGTCCAGGGGTCGAGCAGTACTTC. The V and J genes are TRBV6-5 and TRBJ2-7, with D possibly TRBD1 on 6 matching bases. The CDR3 has 11 amino acids. V was cut by 5 bases and J by 6 bases, with 8 bases left in between. Germline V gives CDR1 MNHEY, CDR2 SVGAGI.

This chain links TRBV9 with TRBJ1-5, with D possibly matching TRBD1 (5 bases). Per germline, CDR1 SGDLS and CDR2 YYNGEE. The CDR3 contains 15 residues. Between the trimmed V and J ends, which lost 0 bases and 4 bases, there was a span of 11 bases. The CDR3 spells CASSVEGAVNQPQHF. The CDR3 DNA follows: TGTGCCAGCAGCGTAGAAGGGGCAGTTAATCAGCCCCAGCATTTT.

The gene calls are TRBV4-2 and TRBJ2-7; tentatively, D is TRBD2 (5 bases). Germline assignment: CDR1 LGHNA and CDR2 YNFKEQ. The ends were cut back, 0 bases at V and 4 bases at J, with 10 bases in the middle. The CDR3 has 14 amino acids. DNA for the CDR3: TGTGCCAGCAGCCAAGATTTCACGGGATACGAGCAGTACTTC. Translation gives CASSQDFTGYEQYF.

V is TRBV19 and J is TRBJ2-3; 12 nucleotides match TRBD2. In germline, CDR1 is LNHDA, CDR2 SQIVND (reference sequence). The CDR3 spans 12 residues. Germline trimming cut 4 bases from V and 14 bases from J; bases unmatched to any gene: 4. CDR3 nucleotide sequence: TGTGCCAGTAGTACTAGCGGGGGGGTGCCGTATTTT. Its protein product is CASSTSGGVPYF.

The chain's CDR3 is CASSGQGYGYTF. CDR3 coding DNA: TGTGCCAGCAGTGGACAGGGCTATGGCTACACCTTC. V is TRBV12-3 or TRBV12-4 and J is TRBJ1-2, with 8 bases matching TRBD1. The CDR3 has 12 amino acids. After removal of 5 bases from V and 4 bases from J, the junction contained 0 bases not matched to a gene.

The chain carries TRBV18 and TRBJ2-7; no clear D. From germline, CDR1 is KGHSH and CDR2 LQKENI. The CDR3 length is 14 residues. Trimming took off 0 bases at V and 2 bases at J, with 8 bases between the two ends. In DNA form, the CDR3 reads TGTGCCAGCTCACCACCTTCTCTAGCCTACGAGCAGTACTTC. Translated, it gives CASSPPSLAYEQYF.

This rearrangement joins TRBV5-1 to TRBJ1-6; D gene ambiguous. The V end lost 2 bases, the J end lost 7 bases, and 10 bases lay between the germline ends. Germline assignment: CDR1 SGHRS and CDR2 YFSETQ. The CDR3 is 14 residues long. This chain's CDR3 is CASSLSAGNSPLHF. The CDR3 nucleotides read TGCGCCAGCAGCTTAAGTGCAGGAAATTCACCCCTCCACTTT.

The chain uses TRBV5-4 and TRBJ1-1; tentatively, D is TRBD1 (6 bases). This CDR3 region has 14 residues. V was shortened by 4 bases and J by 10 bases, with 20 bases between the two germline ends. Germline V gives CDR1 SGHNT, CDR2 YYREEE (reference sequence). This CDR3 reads CASSRSQGLDRAFF. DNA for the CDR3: TGTGCCAGCAGCCGTTCACAGGGATTAGACAGAGCTTTCTTT. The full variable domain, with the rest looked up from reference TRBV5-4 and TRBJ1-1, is ETGVTQSPTHLIKTRGQQVTLRCSSQSGHNTVSWYQQALGQGPQFIFQYYREEENGRGNFPPRFSGLQFPNYSSELNVNALELDDSALYLCASSRSQGLDRAFFGQGTRLTVV.

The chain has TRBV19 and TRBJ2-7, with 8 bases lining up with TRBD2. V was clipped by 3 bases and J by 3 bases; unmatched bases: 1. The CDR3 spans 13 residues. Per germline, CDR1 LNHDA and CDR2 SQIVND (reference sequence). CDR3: CASSMGTSYEQYF. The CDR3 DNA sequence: TGTGCCAGTAGTATGGGGACTAGCTACGAGCAGTACTTC.

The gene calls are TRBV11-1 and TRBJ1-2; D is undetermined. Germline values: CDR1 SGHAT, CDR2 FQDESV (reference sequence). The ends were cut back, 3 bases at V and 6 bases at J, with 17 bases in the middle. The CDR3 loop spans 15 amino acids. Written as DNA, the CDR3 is TGTGCCAGCAGCTTCGGAGGGCATCCTTCGAATGGCTACACCTTC. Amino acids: CASSFGGHPSNGYTF.

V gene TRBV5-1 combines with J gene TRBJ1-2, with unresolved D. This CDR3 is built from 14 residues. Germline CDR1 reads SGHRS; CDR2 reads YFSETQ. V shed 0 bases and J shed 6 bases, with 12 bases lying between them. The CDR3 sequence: CASSLDSGRDGYTF. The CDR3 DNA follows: TGCGCCAGCAGCTTGGACTCGGGTCGGGATGGCTACACCTTC.

CDR3 sequence (DNA): TGCGCCAGCAGCCCCTTAGAGAGAACTAATGAAAAACTGTTTTTT. Its protein product is CASSPLERTNEKLFF. The chain employs TRBV4-1 and TRBJ1-4; unclear D gene. The V end lost 4 bases, the J end lost 1 base, and 10 bases lay between the germline ends. The CDR3 runs to 15 residues. The germline V gene has CDR1 MGHRA and CDR2 YSYEKL.

CDR3 residues: CASSPRGGGRFTHYEQYF. For the CDR3, the DNA is TGTGCCAGCAGCCCAAGAGGAGGAGGCCGATTTACTCACTACGAGCAGTACTTC. The chain joins TRBV6-2 or TRBV6-3 to TRBJ2-7, with D perhaps matching TRBD2 (5 bases). Trimming pared 6 bases from V and 3 bases from J, leaving 27 bases between. This CDR3 contains 18 residues. From germline, CDR1 is MNHEY and CDR2 SVGEGT.

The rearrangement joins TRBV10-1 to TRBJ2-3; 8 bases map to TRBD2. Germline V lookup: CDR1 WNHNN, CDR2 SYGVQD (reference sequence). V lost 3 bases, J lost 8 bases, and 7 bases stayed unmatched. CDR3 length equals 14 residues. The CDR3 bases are TGCGCCAGCAGTGAAGGACTAGCTGTTTCTACGCAGTATTTT. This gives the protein CASSEGLAVSTQYF.

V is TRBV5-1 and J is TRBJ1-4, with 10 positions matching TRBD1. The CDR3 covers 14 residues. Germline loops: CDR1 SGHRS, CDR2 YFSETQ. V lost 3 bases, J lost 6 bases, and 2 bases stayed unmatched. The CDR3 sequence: CASSSGQGDEKLFF. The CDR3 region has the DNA TGCGCCAGCAGCTCCGGACAGGGGGATGAAAAACTGTTTTTT.